This T cell receptor beta chain was sequenced for a study of shared clonotypes between healthy human individuals. Deletions cut 4 bases from V and 10 bases from J, with 17 bases between. Germline-derived CDR1 and CDR2 are MDHEN and SYDVKM. CDR3 length equals 14 residues. Using immunoSEQ multiplex PCR, the repertoire was profiled, and TCRdb retains in-frame clones only, with some absent. The sample carries 950,000 to 1,200,000 clones, about 80% recorded once. Overall study findings and caveats: Generally, estimated richness proved larger in naive subsets than it did in memory subsets. Sequencing depth was expected to affect clonotype sharing among donors. Against clonotypes common to all four donors, non-shared ones had lower generation probabilities.

The split of CD4+ cells yielded CD45RA+ naive and CD45RA-negative memory subsets. On this clone itself: Its antigen is still unknown.

This sequence joins TRBV28 and TRBJ1-3; D is perhaps TRBD1 (5 bases). The sequenced sample was memory CD4+ T cells from PBMCs. This sample's subset: CD45RA-negative fraction. The sequence was collected from a man aged 18 to 30 in good health. Some clones in this sample may be carry-over from other donors' samples. The CDR3 DNA follows: TGTGCCAGCAGTTCACCTGGGACTAGGAATACCATATATTTT. It is translated as CASSSPGTRNTIYF.